The sequence of this T cell receptor beta chain was determined in a study of cytomegalovirus exposure and HLA in healthy donors. Study details: A preliminary data release comprised roughly 80 million unique TCRs obtained from HLA-typed donors. Genotyping showed around 80% of fewer than 500 donors falling in the Caucasian-associated ancestry cluster. Study-level results: Generally TCR sequences proved uncommon, though certain public TCRs appeared in numerous donors.

The PCR ran on 60 Vbeta and 13 Jbeta primers. Some clones are missing from TCRdb's copy, which holds only in-frame ones; the method was immunoSEQ multiplex PCR. The profile shows 150,000 to 200,000 clones, about three quarters of them singletons. The ends were cut back, 4 bases at V and 6 bases at J, with 10 bases in the middle. Per the germline V gene, CDR1 is SNHLY and CDR2 is FYNNEI. The CDR3 sequence is 12 residues long. As for this clone: What it binds is not known.

Sequenced material: PBMCs. This receptor was taken from a woman aged 40-49 years in good health and CMV-seronegative. The chain is built from TRBV2 and TRBJ2-7, with D maybe TRBD1 (6 bases). CDR3 coding DNA: TGTGCCAGCAGTGCTGGGGGCCTCGAGCAGTACTTC. It yields the protein CASSAGGLEQYF.